This TCR beta chain was recovered during a study of cytomegalovirus exposure and HLA in healthy donors. The study ran its PCR with 60 Vbeta and 13 Jbeta primers. Sequenced by immunoSEQ multiplex PCR; TCRdb stores in-frame clones only, minus some. The sample has more than 140,000 clones, roughly 79% seen once; the top ten hold roughly 0.68%. Trimming took 4 bases from V and 0 from J, leaving 13 bases between them. This CDR3 contains 17 residues. Germline values: CDR1 MNHEY, CDR2 SMNVEV (reference sequence). Source material: PBMCs. This receptor was identified in a male donor in good health and CMV-seronegative. The chain recombines TRBV27 with TRBJ2-6; D might be TRBD1 (5 bases). As DNA, the CDR3 is TGTGCCAGCAGTTCCATCAGGGCGGACTCTGGGGCCAACGTCCTGACTTTC. This sequence encodes CASSSIRADSGANVLTF.